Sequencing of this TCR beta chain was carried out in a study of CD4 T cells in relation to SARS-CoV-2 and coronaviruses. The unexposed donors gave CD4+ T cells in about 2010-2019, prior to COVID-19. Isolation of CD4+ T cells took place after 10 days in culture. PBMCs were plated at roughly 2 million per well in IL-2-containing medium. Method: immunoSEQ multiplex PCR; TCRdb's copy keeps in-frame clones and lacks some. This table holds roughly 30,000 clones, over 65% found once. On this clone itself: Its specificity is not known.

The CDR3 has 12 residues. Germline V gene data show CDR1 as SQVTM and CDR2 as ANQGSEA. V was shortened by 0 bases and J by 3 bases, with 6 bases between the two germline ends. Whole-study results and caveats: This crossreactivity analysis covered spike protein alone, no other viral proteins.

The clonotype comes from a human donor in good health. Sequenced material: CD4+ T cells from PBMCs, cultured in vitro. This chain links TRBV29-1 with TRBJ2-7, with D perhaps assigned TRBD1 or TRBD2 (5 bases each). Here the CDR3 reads CSVEDGGYEQYF. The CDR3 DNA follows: TGCAGCGTTGAAGATGGGGGCTACGAGCAGTACTTC.